This T cell receptor beta chain was obtained from a study of regulatory T cells (dated by TCRdb to 2016 to 2019). A note on the overall study: T-cell receptor beta repertoires of sorted regulatory, conventional CD4+ and CD8+ T cells were compared between CD3G-deficient patients and healthy controls.

For the multiplex PCR, 52 forward TRBV primers and 13 reverse TRBJ primers were used, and amplification bias was corrected with both assay-based and computational methods. Rearranged TRB loci were amplified from genomic DNA by multiplex PCR within the immunoSEQ assay. Sequencing of the TRB amplicons was done on an Illumina HiSeq platform. The authors processed their data as follows. Raw sequences were error-filtered and aligned to reference gene sequences by custom algorithms, then analyzed with the immunoSEQ online tools. Frequencies of productive and nonproductive TRB rearrangements were assessed among unique sequences as well as among total sequences. The likelihood of self-reactivity was estimated by examining two features, hydrophobicity and amino acid composition, of TRB CDR3 positions 6 and 7. Group comparisons used t tests, Mann-Whitney tests or two-way ANOVA run in Prism software. Here the immuneACCESS table is served through TCRdb, limited to in-frame sequences with V and J called. Missing clones are a known gap in these copies; in checked studies unresolved V genes cover under half, and the rest lacks a known reason. V and J calls and clone size are those listed in that table; D and trimming were worked out from the DNA. The table for this sample lists more than 15,000 clones; around 90% of them were counted only once. The biggest ten clones account for 32% of the sample.

This clone appeared a few times. What this receptor recognizes is not known. Base qualities were left out, and no much larger clone turns up one base away. Every CD3G-deficient patient showed evidence of autoimmunity, and the autoimmunity was more severe in two of the patients. Patients were tested at ages ranging from 2 to 39 years, and reduced naive and increased memory CD4+ and CD8+ T-cell proportions were found in the patients. Six or seven individuals with CD3G deficiency were included in the patient group. Patient samples and clinical data were obtained from an international physician network spanning the United States, Europe and Asia. Ficoll density separation was used to isolate peripheral blood mononuclear cells. CD3+ CD8+ CD4- T cells were isolated on a FACSAria cell sorter. At the junction V is shortened by 4 bases and J by 6 bases, with 12 bases in between. CDR1 and CDR2, looked up from the germline V gene, are MNHNS and SASEGT. Including the terminal cysteine and phenylalanine, the CDR3 comprises 13 residues. The DNA shown is the 39-base CDR3, in frame from base 1.

General findings and caveats noted by the study authors: In patients, repertoires had restricted unique TRB V-J pairs and skewed V and J gene usage, with regulatory T cells showing the most marked changes. CD8+ T cells from patients showed a nonsignificant trend toward lower Shannon entropy than control CD8+ cells.

The rearrangement joined TRBV6-1 to TRBJ1-1; tentative D gene TRBD1, with 6 bases matching. The source material was CD8+ T cells sorted from blood. The clonotype originates from a person aged 18-35 years with CD3G deficiency. The nucleotides read TGTGCCAGCAGTGTCCGGGGGGGCGCTGAAGCTTTCTTT. Its product reads: CASSVRGGAEAFF.